This TCR beta chain comes out of a study of cytomegalovirus exposure and HLA in healthy donors. Study-wide findings and caveats: CMV serostatus stood as the only immune exposure information on hand. TCR beta V- and J-gene trimming was later associated with a missense DCLRE1C variant. Specific recognition of CMV antigens was confirmed in vitro for a few chains (all CMV-associated).

This clone was picked up a small number of times. Its specificity is unknown. The CDR3 loop spans 14 amino acids. Unmatched junction bases numbered 5, after V lost 4 bases and J lost 5 bases. Germline assignment: CDR1 SEHNR and CDR2 FQNEAQ (reference sequence). The primer mix had 60 Vbeta and 13 Jbeta primers. Original methodology: A later analysis counted some 87 million unique TCR beta chains, around 10 million shared. Only in-frame clones appear in the TCRdb table, and some are missing; sequencing was by immunoSEQ multiplex PCR. V, J and clone size derive from that table, while D and trimming were established from the DNA sequence. The sample yields 150,000 to 200,000 clones, 75% to 80% seen once.

This TCR came from a female donor in good health and CMV-seronegative. The chain joins TRBV7-9 to TRBJ2-7, with 10 bases identical to TRBD1. What was sequenced was PBMCs. CDR3 residues: CASSSRQGANEQYF. Here the CDR3 DNA reads TGTGCCAGCAGCTCCCGACAGGGGGCTAACGAGCAGTACTTC.